The clone carrying this T cell receptor (beta chain) was observed a few times. MiXCR, run by TCRdb on the reads, gives a single entry per CDR3 protein. The sample includes 200,000 to 250,000 distinct CDR3 sequences, approximately 24% of them seen just once. This specimen belongs to a study of T cell repertoires in cytomegalovirus infection. This CDR3 region has 14 residues. V trimming: 2 bases; J trimming: 7 bases; junction bases outside the gene matches: 1. This sequence originates from a human donor in good health (CMV status not recorded). Some clones in this sample may be carry-over from other donors' samples. The sample consisted of CD8+ T cells from PBMCs. The genes are TRBV12-3 or TRBV12-4 and TRBJ2-5; 13 nucleotides align to TRBD2. As DNA, the CDR3 is TGTGCCAGCAGTTTAACTAGCGGGGGGGGGACCCAGTACTTC. Translated: CASSLTSGGGTQYF.